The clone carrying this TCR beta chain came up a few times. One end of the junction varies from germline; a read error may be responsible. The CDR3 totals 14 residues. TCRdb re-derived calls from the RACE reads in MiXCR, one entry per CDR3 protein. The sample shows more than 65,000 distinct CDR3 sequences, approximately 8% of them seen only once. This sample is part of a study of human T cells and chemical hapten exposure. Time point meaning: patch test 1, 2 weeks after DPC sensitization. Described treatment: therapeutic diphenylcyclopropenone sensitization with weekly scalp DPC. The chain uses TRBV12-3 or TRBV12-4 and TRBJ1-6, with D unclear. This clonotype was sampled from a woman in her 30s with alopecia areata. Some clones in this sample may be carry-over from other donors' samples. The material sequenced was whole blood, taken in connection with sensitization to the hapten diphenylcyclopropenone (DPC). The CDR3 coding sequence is TGTGCCAGCAGTTCGGGCGGGGAATGGTCACCCCTCAACTTT. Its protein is CASSSGGEWSPLNF.